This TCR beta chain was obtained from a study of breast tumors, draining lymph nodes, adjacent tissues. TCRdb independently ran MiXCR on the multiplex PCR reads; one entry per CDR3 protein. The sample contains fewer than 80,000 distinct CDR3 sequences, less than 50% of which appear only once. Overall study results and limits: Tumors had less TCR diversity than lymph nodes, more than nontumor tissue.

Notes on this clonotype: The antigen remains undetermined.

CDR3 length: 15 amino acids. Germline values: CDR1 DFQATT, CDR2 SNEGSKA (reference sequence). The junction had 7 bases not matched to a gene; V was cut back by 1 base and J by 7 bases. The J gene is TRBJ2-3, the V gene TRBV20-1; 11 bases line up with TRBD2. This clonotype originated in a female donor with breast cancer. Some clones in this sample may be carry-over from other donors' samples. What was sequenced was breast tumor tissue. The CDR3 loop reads CSARVVTSGKYTQYF. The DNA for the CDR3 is TGCAGTGCTAGAGTTGTGACTAGCGGGAAATATACGCAGTATTTT.